The clone carrying this TCR beta chain was recorded at least ten times. The CDR3 extends over 15 amino acids. Trimming at V came to 6 bases and at J to 5 bases, leaving 7 bases not matched to a gene. In germline, CDR1 is MDHEN, CDR2 SYDVKM. Researchers made TCR beta libraries by using iRepertoire HTBI primers and running Arm-PCR on CDR3 regions. TCRdb re-called the multiplex PCR reads through MiXCR, storing one row per CDR3 protein. The data hold a few hundred thousand distinct CDR3 sequences, with 23% observed a single time. This record comes from a study of regulatory T cells in long-lasting Graves disease. Time point described: persistent/refractory GD, antithyroid drugs over 5 years with positive TRAb. From PBMCs, RNA was extracted and then used to make the TCR library.

The TCR was taken from a woman in her thirties or forties with Graves disease. Source: peripheral blood mononuclear cells (PBMCs), taken when the disease was refractory, from a patient treated with antithyroid drugs. The chain employs TRBV28 and TRBJ2-7, with 13 bases identical to TRBD2. CDR3 loop: CASSQGTSGIHEQYF. In DNA form, the CDR3 reads TGTGCCAGCAGCCAAGGGACTAGCGGGATCCACGAGCAGTACTTC.